The entry that follows covers one T cell receptor (beta chain) sequence. The data derive from a study of blood T cell repertoires in COVID-19. Study at large: The samples span acute and convalescent COVID-19 from the United States, Italy and Spain. PBMCs, B-cell-depleted T cells, or T cells provided the cDNA or gDNA that made up the material.

With 3 bases clipped from V and 0 bases from J, the junction kept 5 bases outside the gene matches. The CDR3 is made up of 16 amino acids. Germline-derived CDR1 and CDR2 are SGDLS and YYNGEE. How the authors handled the data: From reference gene primer amplification, estimates of nucleated cell counts were derived. The protocol was immunoSEQ multiplex PCR, while the TCRdb copy is restricted to in-frame clones and leaves out a portion. That table gives V, J and clone size, and the DNA gave D and trimming. The sample records a few hundred thousand clones, approximately 86% being singletons. Sequencing was carried out using peripheral blood. The source is a man older than 75 with acute or convalescent COVID-19. The V and J genes are TRBV9 and TRBJ1-4; 7 bases align to TRBD1. CDR3 amino acids: CASSGRDSATNEKLFF. CDR3 DNA: TGTGCCAGCAGCGGCCGGGACAGTGCAACTAATGAAAAACTGTTTTTT.